This paragraph covers one T cell receptor (beta chain) sequence. The CDR3 length is 14 residues. V was clipped by 4 bases and J by 6 bases, with 15 bases between them. The germline V gene has CDR1 SGHTS and CDR2 YDEGEE. The data are from a study of T cell responses to AZD1222 COVID-19 vaccine. Generated by immunoSEQ multiplex PCR, the TCRdb table keeps only in-frame clones and is missing some. The sample shows about 84,000 clones, just over 85% of them seen only once. V is TRBV5-8 and J is TRBJ2-3; D could derive from TRBD1 or TRBD2 (5 bases each). This sample comprised peripheral blood, obtained 28 days after the second AZD1222 dose. This TCR was recovered from an adult who received the AZD1222 COVID-19 vaccine. In nucleotides, the CDR3 is TGTGCCAGCAGCGTCGGGACGCCCGGGGATACGCAGTATTTT. Its protein is CASSVGTPGDTQYF.